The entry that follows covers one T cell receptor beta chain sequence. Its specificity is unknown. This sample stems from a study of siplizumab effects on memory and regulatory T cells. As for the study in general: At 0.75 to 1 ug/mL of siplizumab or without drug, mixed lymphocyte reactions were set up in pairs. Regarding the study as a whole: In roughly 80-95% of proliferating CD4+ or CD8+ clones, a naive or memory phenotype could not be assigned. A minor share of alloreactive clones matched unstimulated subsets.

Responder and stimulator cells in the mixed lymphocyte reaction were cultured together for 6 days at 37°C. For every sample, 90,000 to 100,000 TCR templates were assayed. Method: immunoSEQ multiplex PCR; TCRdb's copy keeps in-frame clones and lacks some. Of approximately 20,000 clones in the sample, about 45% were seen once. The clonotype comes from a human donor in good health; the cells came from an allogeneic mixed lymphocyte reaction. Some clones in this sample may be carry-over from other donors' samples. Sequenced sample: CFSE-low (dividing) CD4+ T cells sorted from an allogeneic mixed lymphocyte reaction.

CDR3 sequence: CASSLASNQPQHF. DNA of the CDR3: TGCGCCAGCAGCTTGGCTAGCAATCAGCCCCAGCATTTT. V gene TRBV5-1 combines with J gene TRBJ1-5; no firm D call. This CDR3 has 13 residues. V lost 0 bases to trimming and J lost 0 bases, with 1 base between them. Germline V gives CDR1 SGHRS, CDR2 YFSETQ.